One and the same sample provided the 9 T cell receptor beta chains below, sequenced in a study of T-cell memory formation after mild COVID-19. MiXCR, run by TCRdb on the 5' RACE reads, gives a single entry per CDR3 protein. The data show 450,000 to 650,000 distinct CDR3 sequences, around 17% seen once. Input material: PBMCs or a T cell subset sorted from them (not recorded which). All receptors come from an adult woman who had mild COVID-19 (a few samples of this study predate the infection). Cell type and time point are not known.

V is TRBV7-9 and J is TRBJ2-5; 11 nucleotides align to TRBD2. Trimming cost V 5 bases and J 4 bases; bases outside gene matches: 6. The CDR3 loop spans 15 amino acids. The germline gives CDR1 SEHNR, CDR2 FQNEAQ (reference sequence). The CDR3: CASSAASGRRETQYF. The CDR3 region has the DNA TGTGCCAGCAGCGCGGCTAGCGGGAGGAGAGAGACCCAGTACTTC.

This chain uses TRBV15 with TRBJ2-7, with 9 bases that match TRBD1. The V segment lost 0 bases and the J segment 6 bases; nucleotides outside the gene matches: 6. Germline lookup yields CDR1 LNHNV and CDR2 YYDKDF (reference sequence). The CDR3 sequence is 15 residues long. CDR3 bases: TGTGCCACCAGCAGAGATGGGACAGGGCTCTCCGAGCAGTACTTC. Translated: CATSRDGTGLSEQYF.

This clonotype has only a few counts. This chain connects TRBV5-1 to TRBJ2-2, with TRBD2 matching over 8 bases. Per the germline V gene, CDR1 is SGHRS and CDR2 is YFSETQ. V dropped 0 bases and J dropped 4; count of bases not matched to a gene: 17. The CDR3 has 20 residues. The CDR3 sequence: CASSLGPVAGGSGGTGELFF. In DNA form, the CDR3 reads TGCGCCAGCAGCTTGGGGCCAGTCGCGGGGGGCTCAGGTGGCACCGGGGAGCTGTTTTTT.

The V and J genes are TRBV20-1 and TRBJ2-5, with D possibly TRBD1 on 6 matching bases. Germline V lookup: CDR1 DFQATT, CDR2 SNEGSKA (reference sequence). The V and J ends lost 3 bases and 4 bases respectively, with 12 bases between them. The CDR3 totals 13 residues. The DNA of the CDR3 is TGCAGTGCTAGTCTGGCAGGGGCAGAGACCCAGTACTTC. Its translation: CSASLAGAETQYF.

The rearrangement links TRBV25-1 to TRBJ1-1, with a tentative D call TRBD1 (6 bases). Germline CDR1 is MGHDK and CDR2 is SYGVNS. The V end lost 6 bases, the J end lost 7 bases, and 15 bases lay between the germline ends. The CDR3 has 13 amino acids. CDR3 nucleotides: TGTGCCAGCAGCTTCTACGGACAGATTGAAGCTTTCTTT. As protein: CASSFYGQIEAFF.

This chain joins TRBV18 and TRBJ1-2; the D is unclear. CDR3 size: 15 residues. CDR1 KGHSH and CDR2 LQKENI come from the germline V gene. Trimming removed 0 bases from V and 4 bases from J, with 12 bases in between. The CDR3 region has the DNA TGTGCCAGCTCACCACCGAGTGTAGGCGGCTATGGCTACACCTTC. Its translation: CASSPPSVGGYGYTF.

This clonotype was detected a few times. The chain combines TRBV5-6 with TRBJ2-7; D perhaps matches TRBD1 (6 bases). CDR1 is SGHDT, CDR2 YYEEEE, per germline. The CDR3 is 17 residues long. The V and J ends lost 4 bases and 5 bases respectively, with 25 bases between them. The CDR3 DNA follows: TGTGCCAGCAGCGGTCGTGGGGGCAAGGCGCTACGGGACGAGCAGTACTTC. Translated, it gives CASSGRGGKALRDEQYF.

The V and J genes are TRBV7-9 and TRBJ2-3; 13 bases map to TRBD2. The J segment lost 2 bases and the V segment lost 5 bases, leaving 4 bases of the junction unmatched. Germline CDR1 is SEHNR and CDR2 is FQNEAQ (reference sequence). This CDR3 has 16 amino acids. DNA for the CDR3: TGTGCCAGCAGCCGGACTAGCGGGAGAGCCACAGATACGCAGTATTTT. Its protein product is CASSRTSGRATDTQYF.

This clonotype was picked up a small number of times. This chain joins TRBV9 and TRBJ2-5; tentative D call: TRBD2 (5 bases). V was trimmed by 1 base and J by 5 bases, leaving 15 bases between them. Germline CDR1 is SGDLS and CDR2 is YYNGEE. This CDR3 has 15 residues. DNA of the CDR3: TGTGCCAGCAGCGTATCTCCAGCGGCTAAGGAGACCCAGTACTTC. This sequence encodes CASSVSPAAKETQYF.